Listed below are T cell receptor beta chains from one sample, sequenced in a study of CD8+CD57+ T cells in acquired aplastic anemia. MiXCR, run by TCRdb on the reads, gives a single entry per CDR3 protein. Seen here are about 75,000 distinct CDR3 sequences, roughly 70% observed once, and the top ten hold roughly 80%. The specimen was sorted CD4+, CD8+, or CD8+CD57+ T cells (not recorded which) from PBMCs. Receptors were obtained from a human donor with aplastic anemia. Each CDR3 is given with its conserved first and last residue. Fields, in order: D gene, J gene, clone size, V gene, CDR3 DNA, CDR3 protein. A D gene is named only where the DNA matches it firmly. A row's size may be missing; if present it is once, few, many or a size class.

D gene: NA
J gene: TRBJ2-5
clone size: once
V gene: TRBV2
CDR3 DNA: TGTGCCAGCAGTGAAAATGGGCAGTCCCAAGAGACCCAGTACTTC
CDR3 protein: CASSENGQSQETQYF

D gene: NA
J gene: TRBJ2-7
clone size: NA
V gene: TRBV5-4
CDR3 DNA: TGTGCCAGCAGCTCGAAGGGGCAGGGCATAGTCTACGAGCAGTACTTC
CDR3 protein: CASSSKGQGIVYEQYF

D gene: NA
J gene: TRBJ2-7
clone size: many
V gene: TRBV5-6
CDR3 DNA: TGTGCCAGCAGCTCGCACCCTGACGAGCAGTACTTC
CDR3 protein: CASSSHPDEQYF

D gene: NA
J gene: TRBJ2-7
clone size: NA
V gene: TRBV15
CDR3 DNA: TGTGCCACCAGCTCTCGGACTACAGGGAGGGAGCAGTACTTC
CDR3 protein: CATSSRTTGREQYF

D gene: TRBD1
J gene: TRBJ2-2
clone size: NA
V gene: TRBV15
CDR3 DNA: TGTGCCACAAGAGGACAGGGGTGGACCGGGGAGCTGTTTTTT
CDR3 protein: CATRGQGWTGELFF

D gene: NA
J gene: TRBJ2-2
clone size: many
V gene: TRBV12-3/TRBV12-4
CDR3 DNA: TGTGCCAGCAGTGCATACAGGGTTAGGCCCGGGGAGCTGTTTTTT
CDR3 protein: CASSAYRVRPGELFF

D gene: NA
J gene: TRBJ1-5
clone size: NA
V gene: TRBV29-1
CDR3 DNA: TGCAGCGTTGAGAGTTGCAGCCTGTATAGCAATCAGCCCCAGCATTTT
CDR3 protein: CSVESCSLYSNQPQHF

D gene: NA
J gene: TRBJ1-5
clone size: NA
V gene: TRBV7-9
CDR3 DNA: TGTGCCAGCAGCTTAGGGTCAGGAGATAATCAGCCCCAGCATTTT
CDR3 protein: CASSLGSGDNQPQHF

D gene: NA
J gene: TRBJ2-5
clone size: once
V gene: TRBV7-9
CDR3 DNA: TGTGCCAGCAGCTTAGCGCGGGGCAAAGAGACCCAGTACTTC
CDR3 protein: CASSLARGKETQYF

D gene: NA
J gene: TRBJ2-2
clone size: once
V gene: TRBV5-1
CDR3 DNA: TGCGCCAGCAGCTTGGCACCTCAGGGCACCGGGGAGCTGTTTTTT
CDR3 protein: CASSLAPQGTGELFF

D gene: NA
J gene: TRBJ2-3
clone size: NA
V gene: TRBV7-3
CDR3 DNA: TGTGCCAGCAGCTCGCAGGGTGCAGATACGCAGTATTTT
CDR3 protein: CASSSQGADTQYF

D gene: NA
J gene: TRBJ2-2
clone size: NA
V gene: TRBV29-1
CDR3 DNA: TGCAGCGTTGAAGGGGGGGATGGGACAAGGGCCGGGGAGCTGTTTTTT
CDR3 protein: CSVEGGDGTRAGELFF

D gene: TRBD2
J gene: TRBJ2-7
clone size: NA
V gene: TRBV7-6
CDR3 DNA: TGTGCCAGCAGCTTAGAGGCTAGCGGGAGCTACGAGCAGTACTTC
CDR3 protein: CASSLEASGSYEQYF

D gene: NA
J gene: TRBJ2-1
clone size: NA
V gene: TRBV20-1
CDR3 DNA: TGCAGTGCCGCCGGTGAGGGGCTCCTGTTCTTC
CDR3 protein: CSAAGEGLLFF

D gene: TRBD1
J gene: TRBJ1-6
clone size: NA
V gene: TRBV2
CDR3 DNA: TGTGCCAGCAGGGCCGGGACAGGGAATTCACCCCTCCACTTT
CDR3 protein: CASRAGTGNSPLHF

D gene: TRBD2
J gene: TRBJ2-7
clone size: NA
V gene: TRBV20-1
CDR3 DNA: TGCAGTGCTAGGGAAGGAACTAGCGCTGACTACGAGCAGTACTTC
CDR3 protein: CSAREGTSADYEQYF

D gene: TRBD1
J gene: TRBJ1-3
clone size: NA
V gene: TRBV10-3
CDR3 DNA: TGTGCCATCAGGCCAACGGACAGGGACTTTCTTTCTGGAAACACCATATATTTT
CDR3 protein: CAIRPTDRDFLSGNTIYF

D gene: TRBD1
J gene: TRBJ1-1
clone size: NA
V gene: TRBV3-1
CDR3 DNA: TGTGCCAGCAGATCCCAGGGGGTCAACACTGAAGCTTTCTTT
CDR3 protein: CASRSQGVNTEAFF

D gene: NA
J gene: TRBJ1-1
clone size: NA
V gene: TRBV10-3
CDR3 DNA: TGTGCCATCAGTACCGGGACGTCAAAAGGAAACACTGAAGCTTTCTTT
CDR3 protein: CAISTGTSKGNTEAFF

D gene: NA
J gene: TRBJ1-1
clone size: many
V gene: TRBV19
CDR3 DNA: TGTGCCAGTAGTACCGACTCAGGGTGGACTGGGAACACTGAAGCTTTCTTT
CDR3 protein: CASSTDSGWTGNTEAFF

D gene: TRBD2
J gene: TRBJ2-3
clone size: many
V gene: TRBV5-1
CDR3 DNA: TGCGCCAGCAGCTTGGTTAGCGGGTTCACAGATACGCAGTATTTT
CDR3 protein: CASSLVSGFTDTQYF

D gene: TRBD1
J gene: TRBJ1-2
clone size: NA
V gene: TRBV29-1
CDR3 DNA: TGCAGCGTTCATTGGACAGGGGGCTATGGCTACACCTTC
CDR3 protein: CSVHWTGGYGYTF

D gene: NA
J gene: TRBJ1-5
clone size: once
V gene: TRBV20-1
CDR3 DNA: TGCAGTGCGAGGGACACCCTCGTGGAGCCCCAGCATTTT
CDR3 protein: CSARDTLVEPQHF

D gene: NA
J gene: TRBJ1-2
clone size: few
V gene: TRBV7-9
CDR3 DNA: TGTGCCAGCAGCTTCAACAGGGAGGGCTACACCTTC
CDR3 protein: CASSFNREGYTF

D gene: TRBD2
J gene: TRBJ2-3
clone size: NA
V gene: TRBV4-1
CDR3 DNA: TGCGCCAGCAGCCACCCAAGGACTAGTAGCACGTATTTT
CDR3 protein: CASSHPRTSSTYF

D gene: NA
J gene: TRBJ2-7
clone size: NA
V gene: TRBV5-1
CDR3 DNA: TGCGCCAGCAGCCCCCGGGCCCAATCCTACGAGCAGTACTTC
CDR3 protein: CASSPRAQSYEQYF

D gene: NA
J gene: TRBJ2-5
clone size: NA
V gene: TRBV7-6
CDR3 DNA: TGTGCCAGCAGTATGGCCCAGCCCGAGACCCAGTACTTC
CDR3 protein: CASSMAQPETQYF

D gene: NA
J gene: TRBJ1-5
clone size: NA
V gene: TRBV7-2
CDR3 DNA: TGTGCCAGCAGCGGGGAAAGCAATCAGCCCCAGCATTTT
CDR3 protein: CASSGESNQPQHF

D gene: NA
J gene: TRBJ2-7
clone size: NA
V gene: TRBV2
CDR3 DNA: TGTGCCAGCAGTGGGGTCAGCTCCTACGAGCAGTACTTC
CDR3 protein: CASSGVSSYEQYF

D gene: TRBD2
J gene: TRBJ2-7
clone size: once
V gene: TRBV2
CDR3 DNA: TGTGCCACCGGTAGCGGGCGCAACTACGAGCAGTACTTC
CDR3 protein: CATGSGRNYEQYF

D gene: NA
J gene: TRBJ2-1
clone size: NA
V gene: TRBV25-1
CDR3 DNA: TGTGCCAGCAGTGCCCTAGCAGCTGGGTACTACAATGAGCAGTTCTTC
CDR3 protein: CASSALAAGYYNEQFF

D gene: NA
J gene: TRBJ2-7
clone size: NA
V gene: TRBV10-2
CDR3 DNA: TGCGCCAGCAACCGGGACCAAGGGAGAGAGCAGTACTTC
CDR3 protein: CASNRDQGREQYF

D gene: TRBD1
J gene: TRBJ2-7
clone size: many
V gene: TRBV28
CDR3 DNA: TGTGCCAGCAGTTTAAGGGGACAGGTGGCCTACGAGCAGTACTTC
CDR3 protein: CASSLRGQVAYEQYF

D gene: TRBD2
J gene: TRBJ2-3
clone size: NA
V gene: TRBV20-1
CDR3 DNA: TGCAGTGCTCCACTAGCGGGAGGGCCTCATAACCCAGATACGCAGTATTTT
CDR3 protein: CSAPLAGGPHNPDTQYF

D gene: TRBD2
J gene: TRBJ2-1
clone size: NA
V gene: TRBV2
CDR3 DNA: TGTGCCAGCAGTTCCGGGACTAGCAGCTACAATGAGCAGTTCTTC
CDR3 protein: CASSSGTSSYNEQFF

D gene: NA
J gene: TRBJ1-1
clone size: few
V gene: TRBV2
CDR3 DNA: TGTGCCAGCAGTGTTGGCGAGAACACTGAAGCTTTCTTT
CDR3 protein: CASSVGENTEAFF

D gene: NA
J gene: TRBJ1-2
clone size: few
V gene: TRBV29-1
CDR3 DNA: TGCAGCGTTGAATCGGCAGGGGACTATGGCTACACCTTC
CDR3 protein: CSVESAGDYGYTF

D gene: TRBD2
J gene: TRBJ2-7
clone size: NA
V gene: TRBV7-8
CDR3 DNA: TGTGCCAGCAGCTTTATATCCCCTTTAGCGGGAGGGTCCTACGAGCAGTACTTC
CDR3 protein: CASSFISPLAGGSYEQYF

D gene: NA
J gene: TRBJ1-1
clone size: NA
V gene: TRBV20-1
CDR3 DNA: TGCAGTGCAAGACCGGGACCGCAGAACACTGAAGCTTTCTTT
CDR3 protein: CSARPGPQNTEAFF

D gene: NA
J gene: TRBJ1-1
clone size: NA
V gene: TRBV4-3
CDR3 DNA: TGCGCCAGCAGCCAAGGTGCTCCCCCAGGGAACACTGAAGCTTTCTTT
CDR3 protein: CASSQGAPPGNTEAFF

D gene: NA
J gene: TRBJ1-1
clone size: NA
V gene: TRBV20-1
CDR3 DNA: TGCAGTGCTAGAGATCAAGTGACACGGGTGGACACTGAAGCTTTCTTT
CDR3 protein: CSARDQVTRVDTEAFF

D gene: NA
J gene: TRBJ1-2
clone size: NA
V gene: TRBV10-3
CDR3 DNA: TGTGCCATCAGTCACGGACAACGGCTTAACTATGGCTACACCTTC
CDR3 protein: CAISHGQRLNYGYTF

D gene: NA
J gene: TRBJ2-1
clone size: NA
V gene: TRBV19
CDR3 DNA: TGTGCCAGTGTTAGCGTGGGAAGTGAGCAGTTCTTC
CDR3 protein: CASVSVGSEQFF

D gene: TRBD2
J gene: TRBJ2-2
clone size: few
V gene: TRBV2
CDR3 DNA: TGTGCCAGCAGTGGACGGGAGGTGATGGGCGGGGAGCTGTTTTTT
CDR3 protein: CASSGREVMGGELFF

D gene: NA
J gene: TRBJ1-2
clone size: NA
V gene: TRBV7-9
CDR3 DNA: TGTGCCAGCAGCTTAGTCAGGGGTGGCTATGGCTACACCTTC
CDR3 protein: CASSLVRGGYGYTF

D gene: NA
J gene: TRBJ2-7
clone size: NA
V gene: TRBV20-1
CDR3 DNA: TGCAGTGCTAGAACAGACGGCGAGCAGTACTTC
CDR3 protein: CSARTDGEQYF

D gene: NA
J gene: TRBJ2-2
clone size: NA
V gene: TRBV5-1
CDR3 DNA: TGCGCCAGCAGCCCCCAAACAAGGAACACCGGGGAGCTGTTTTTT
CDR3 protein: CASSPQTRNTGELFF

D gene: NA
J gene: TRBJ1-6
clone size: NA
V gene: TRBV14
CDR3 DNA: TGTGCCAGCAGCCCTTTTCCTAATTCACCCCTCCACTTT
CDR3 protein: CASSPFPNSPLHF

D gene: NA
J gene: TRBJ2-3
clone size: few
V gene: TRBV2
CDR3 DNA: TGTGCCAGCAGCCGACAGGGAGGAGATACGCAGTATTTT
CDR3 protein: CASSRQGGDTQYF

D gene: NA
J gene: TRBJ1-6
clone size: NA
V gene: TRBV9
CDR3 DNA: TGTGCCAGCAGCGTAGGGGAAATTTCACCCCTCCACTTT
CDR3 protein: CASSVGEISPLHF

D gene: NA
J gene: TRBJ2-1
clone size: few
V gene: TRBV7-9
CDR3 DNA: TGTGCCAGCAGCTGGGACAATGAGCAGTTCTTC
CDR3 protein: CASSWDNEQFF

D gene: TRBD2
J gene: TRBJ2-5
clone size: few
V gene: TRBV24-1
CDR3 DNA: TGTGCCACCAGTGATACAACTAGCGGGAGGGCAGAGACCCAGTACTTC
CDR3 protein: CATSDTTSGRAETQYF

D gene: NA
J gene: TRBJ2-3
clone size: NA
V gene: TRBV7-8
CDR3 DNA: TGTGCCAGCAGCTTCAAGTCCCTAGATACGCAGTATTTT
CDR3 protein: CASSFKSLDTQYF

D gene: NA
J gene: TRBJ2-1
clone size: NA
V gene: TRBV2
CDR3 DNA: TGTGCCAGCCTGGGCTCCTACAATGAGCAGTTCTTC
CDR3 protein: CASLGSYNEQFF

D gene: NA
J gene: TRBJ2-7
clone size: NA
V gene: TRBV7-9
CDR3 DNA: TGTGCCAGCAACGGAGCCTCCTACGAGCAGTACTTC
CDR3 protein: CASNGASYEQYF